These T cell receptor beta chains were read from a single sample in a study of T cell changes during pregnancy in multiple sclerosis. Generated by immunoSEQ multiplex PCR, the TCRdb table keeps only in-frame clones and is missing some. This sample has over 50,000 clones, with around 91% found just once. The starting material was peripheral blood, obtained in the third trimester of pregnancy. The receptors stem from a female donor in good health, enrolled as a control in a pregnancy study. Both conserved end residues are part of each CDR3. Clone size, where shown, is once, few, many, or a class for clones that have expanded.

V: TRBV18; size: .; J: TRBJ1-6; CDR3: CASSPGGQAGSPLHF
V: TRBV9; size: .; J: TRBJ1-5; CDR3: CASSVGGRGQPQHF
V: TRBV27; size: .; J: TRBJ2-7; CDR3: CASSLSTGAEQYF
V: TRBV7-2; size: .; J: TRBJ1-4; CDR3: CASSLTGLEKLFF
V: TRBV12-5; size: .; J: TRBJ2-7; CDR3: CASGLDKGQGCF
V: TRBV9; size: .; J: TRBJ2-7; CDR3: CASSPRGVAGRDEQYF
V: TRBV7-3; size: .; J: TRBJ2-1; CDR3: CASSQGPSGGANEQFF
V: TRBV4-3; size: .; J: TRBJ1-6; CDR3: CASSQVGTQRALHF
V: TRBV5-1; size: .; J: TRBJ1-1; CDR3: CASSSRGEGSGKNTEAFF
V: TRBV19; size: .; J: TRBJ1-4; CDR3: CASSIRTGVDEKLFF
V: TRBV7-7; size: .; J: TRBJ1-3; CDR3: CASSSYGSNTIYF
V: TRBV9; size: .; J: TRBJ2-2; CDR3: CASSVGWGLAGGKGGELFF
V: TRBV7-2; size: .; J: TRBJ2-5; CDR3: CASSQLAGAGYQETQYF
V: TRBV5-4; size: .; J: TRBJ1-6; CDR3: CASSLGQGFNSPLHF
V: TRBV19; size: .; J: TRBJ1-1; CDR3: CASSMGLKAFF
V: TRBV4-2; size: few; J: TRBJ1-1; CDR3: CASSPDSLNTEAFF
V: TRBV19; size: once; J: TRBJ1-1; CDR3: CASSLRWANTEAFF
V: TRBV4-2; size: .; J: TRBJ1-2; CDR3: CASSPRGGSGYYGYTF
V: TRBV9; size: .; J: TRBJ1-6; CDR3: CASSAQTGVNNSPLHF
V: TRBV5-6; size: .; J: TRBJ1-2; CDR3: CASSGTEYGYTF
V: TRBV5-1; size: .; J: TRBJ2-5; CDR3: CASSRRASGSQETQYF
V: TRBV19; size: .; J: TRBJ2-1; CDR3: CATKRGTFDEQFF
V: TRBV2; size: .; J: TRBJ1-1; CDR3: CASRLALTEAFF
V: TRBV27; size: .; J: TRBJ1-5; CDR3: CASSLRNSNQPQHF